This T cell receptor beta chain stems from a study of T-cell memory formation after mild COVID-19. Across the whole study: There were largely donor-specific TCR clusters. Overall study findings and caveats: Later expanders leaned CD4+, whereas clones that contracted between day 15 and 85 were balanced CD4/CD8. Detection of some responders pre-infection suggested pre-existing cross-reactive memory T cells participated.

The CDR3 consists of 20 residues. Trimming removed 3 bases from V and 4 bases from J; junction bases left unmatched: 20. The V gene's germline CDR1 is GTSNPN and CDR2 SVGIG (reference sequence). With regard to this clonotype: What it binds is unknown.

Researchers used 5'RACE with constant-segment primers to make TCR alpha and TCR beta cDNA libraries that carry sample barcodes and UMIs. MiXCR, run by TCRdb on the 5' RACE reads, gives a single entry per CDR3 protein. In the table there are 350,000 to 500,000 distinct CDR3 sequences, about a quarter of which are singletons. Sequences were obtained from PBMCs or a T cell subset sorted from them (not recorded which). The receptor comes from an adult woman who had mild COVID-19 (a few samples of this study predate the infection). Cell type and time point are not known. The chain couples TRBV30 to TRBJ2-6; 8 positions match TRBD1. The DNA of the CDR3 is TGTGCCTGGAGCGCCAAACGCGCAGGGGGCGCGACTTCCGGGGCCAACGTCCTGACTTTC. Amino acids: CAWSAKRAGGATSGANVLTF. The full variable domain, rest sourced from reference TRBV30 and TRBJ2-6, is SQTIHQWPATLVQPVGSPLSLECTVEGTSNPNLYWYRQAAGRGLQLLFYSVGIGQISSEVPQNLSASRPQDRQFILSSKKLLLSDSGFYLCAWSAKRAGGATSGANVLTFGAGSRLTVL.